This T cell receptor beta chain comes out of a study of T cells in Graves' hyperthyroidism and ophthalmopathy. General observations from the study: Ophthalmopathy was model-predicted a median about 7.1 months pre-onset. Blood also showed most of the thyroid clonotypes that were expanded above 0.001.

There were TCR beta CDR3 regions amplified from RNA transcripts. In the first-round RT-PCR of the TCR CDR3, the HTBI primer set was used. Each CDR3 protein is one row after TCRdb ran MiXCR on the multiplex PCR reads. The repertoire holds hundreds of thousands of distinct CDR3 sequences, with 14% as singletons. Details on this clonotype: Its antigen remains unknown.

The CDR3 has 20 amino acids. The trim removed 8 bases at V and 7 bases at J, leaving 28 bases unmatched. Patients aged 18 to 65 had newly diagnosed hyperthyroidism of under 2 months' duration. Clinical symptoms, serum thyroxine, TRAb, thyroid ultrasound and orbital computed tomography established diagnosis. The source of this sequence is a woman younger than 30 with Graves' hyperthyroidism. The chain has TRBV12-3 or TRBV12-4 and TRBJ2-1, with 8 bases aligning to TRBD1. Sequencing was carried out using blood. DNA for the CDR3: TGTGCCAGCTCACCAGGGGGACCGTGGGACAGGAGGGTCCCCCGGAATGAGCAGTTCTTC. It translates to CASSPGGPWDRRVPRNEQFF.